A selection of T cell receptor beta chains follows, all from one sample in a study of cytomegalovirus exposure and HLA in healthy donors. Profiled with immunoSEQ multiplex PCR; TCRdb holds only in-frame clones, not every one. The data contain some 270,000 clones, over 90% of them singletons. The sequenced sample was PBMCs. The receptor set was obtained from a girl aged 2-9 years in good health and CMV-seronegative. Both conserved end residues are part of each CDR3. A D gene is named only where the DNA matches it firmly. Clone size appears in some rows only: once, few, many, or a class for an expanded clone.

clone size: NA
D gene: TRBD1
V gene: TRBV5-4
J gene: TRBJ1-5
CDR3 protein: CASSLPARGKCGPQHF
CDR3 DNA: TGTGCCAGCAGCTTGCCAGCCAGGGGGAAATGTGGGCCCCAGCATTTT

clone size: once
D gene: NA
V gene: TRBV18
J gene: TRBJ2-1
CDR3 protein: CASSQTGLPGDNEQFF
CDR3 DNA: TGTGCCAGCTCACAAACGGGGCTCCCAGGGGACAATGAGCAGTTCTTC

clone size: NA
D gene: NA
V gene: TRBV6-6
J gene: TRBJ1-2
CDR3 protein: CASSYPDSNYGYTF
CDR3 DNA: TGTGCCAGCAGTTACCCTGACAGTAACTATGGCTACACCTTC

clone size: NA
D gene: NA
V gene: TRBV7-9
J gene: TRBJ1-3
CDR3 protein: CASSPSGGGSGNTIYF
CDR3 DNA: TGTGCCAGCAGCCCCTCCGGGGGGGGCTCTGGAAACACCATATATTTT

clone size: NA
D gene: TRBD1
V gene: TRBV7-9
J gene: TRBJ1-1
CDR3 protein: CASSAAGTVNTEAFF
CDR3 DNA: TGTGCCAGCAGCGCCGCCGGGACAGTGAACACTGAAGCTTTCTTT

clone size: NA
D gene: TRBD2
V gene: TRBV9
J gene: TRBJ2-1
CDR3 protein: CASSGGVDRGGLYNEQFF
CDR3 DNA: TGTGCCAGCAGCGGCGGGGTGGATCGGGGGGGCCTCTACAATGAGCAGTTCTTC

clone size: NA
D gene: NA
V gene: TRBV4-1
J gene: TRBJ2-1
CDR3 protein: CASSQGGNINEQFF
CDR3 DNA: TGCGCCAGCAGCCAAGGCGGAAACATCAATGAGCAGTTCTTC

clone size: NA
D gene: NA
V gene: TRBV7-8
J gene: TRBJ2-3
CDR3 protein: CASSLARGGGVADTQYF
CDR3 DNA: TGTGCCAGCAGCTTAGCGAGGGGGGGTGGAGTCGCAGATACGCAGTATTTT

clone size: NA
D gene: NA
V gene: TRBV7-6
J gene: TRBJ2-7
CDR3 protein: CASSLAGSNEQYF
CDR3 DNA: TGTGCCAGCAGCTTAGCGGGGAGCAACGAGCAGTACTTC

clone size: NA
D gene: TRBD1
V gene: TRBV6-1
J gene: TRBJ2-7
CDR3 protein: CASSERYRGYEQYF
CDR3 DNA: TGTGCCAGCAGTGAACGGTACAGGGGCTACGAGCAGTACTTC

clone size: few
D gene: NA
V gene: TRBV21-1
J gene: TRBJ1-5
CDR3 protein: CASSKALKSNQPQHF
CDR3 DNA: TGTGCCAGCAGCAAAGCGCTAAAAAGCAATCAGCCCCAGCATTTT

clone size: NA
D gene: NA
V gene: TRBV5-1
J gene: TRBJ2-1
CDR3 protein: CASSYQGGQYNEQFF
CDR3 DNA: TGCGCCAGCAGCTATCAGGGGGGACAGTACAATGAGCAGTTCTTC

clone size: NA
D gene: TRBD1
V gene: TRBV6-1
J gene: TRBJ2-7
CDR3 protein: CASRGQAVYYEQYF
CDR3 DNA: TGTGCCAGCAGGGGACAGGCCGTTTATTACGAGCAGTACTTC

clone size: NA
D gene: NA
V gene: TRBV10-3
J gene: TRBJ1-6
CDR3 protein: CTLLGGNNSPLHF
CDR3 DNA: TGTACGCTCCTAGGAGGGAACAATTCACCCCTCCACTTT

clone size: NA
D gene: NA
V gene: TRBV28
J gene: TRBJ2-2
CDR3 protein: CASSLRSVFTTASNTGELFF
CDR3 DNA: TGTGCCAGCAGTTTAAGGTCGGTATTCACGACAGCTTCGAACACCGGGGAGCTGTTTTTT

clone size: NA
D gene: TRBD1
V gene: TRBV9
J gene: TRBJ1-3
CDR3 protein: CASSVRSGQGEGGNTIYF
CDR3 DNA: TGTGCCAGCAGCGTAAGAAGCGGACAGGGCGAAGGAGGAAACACCATATATTTT

clone size: once
D gene: NA
V gene: TRBV13
J gene: TRBJ2-7
CDR3 protein: CASSLRGYEQYF
CDR3 DNA: TGTGCCAGCAGCCTCCGGGGCTACGAGCAGTACTTC

clone size: NA
D gene: TRBD2
V gene: TRBV6-6
J gene: TRBJ2-1
CDR3 protein: CASRSFGLAVYNEQFF
CDR3 DNA: TGTGCCAGCAGATCTTTCGGACTAGCGGTATACAATGAGCAGTTCTTC

clone size: NA
D gene: TRBD2
V gene: TRBV11-3
J gene: TRBJ2-7
CDR3 protein: CASSFGGGLAEQYF
CDR3 DNA: TGTGCCAGCAGTTTCGGCGGGGGGTTGGCCGAGCAGTACTTC

clone size: NA
D gene: TRBD1
V gene: TRBV10-3
J gene: TRBJ2-1
CDR3 protein: CAISPRDRDANEQFF
CDR3 DNA: TGTGCCATCAGCCCCCGGGACAGGGATGCAAATGAGCAGTTCTTC

clone size: NA
D gene: NA
V gene: TRBV6-1
J gene: TRBJ1-3
CDR3 protein: CASSESPGTGNTIYF
CDR3 DNA: TGTGCCAGCAGTGAGTCCCCGGGGACTGGAAACACCATATATTTT

clone size: NA
D gene: NA
V gene: TRBV19
J gene: TRBJ1-2
CDR3 protein: CASSEQGLYGYTF
CDR3 DNA: TGTGCCAGTAGCGAACAGGGCCTTTATGGCTACACCTTC

clone size: NA
D gene: TRBD1
V gene: TRBV6-5
J gene: TRBJ1-2
CDR3 protein: CASSTGGGQHGYTF
CDR3 DNA: TGTGCCAGCAGTACAGGGGGCGGACAACATGGCTACACCTTC

clone size: once
D gene: NA
V gene: TRBV7-2
J gene: TRBJ2-1
CDR3 protein: CASSSILGSLRYEQFF
CDR3 DNA: TGTGCCAGCAGCTCCATTCTGGGGAGCCTAAGGTATGAGCAGTTCTTC

clone size: once
D gene: NA
V gene: TRBV7-9
J gene: TRBJ1-4
CDR3 protein: CASSFTSQPDSATNEKLFF
CDR3 DNA: TGTGCCAGCAGCTTCACCTCACAACCCGACAGTGCAACTAATGAAAAACTGTTTTTT